Listed below are T cell receptor beta chains from one sample, sequenced in a study of T-cell reconstitution after alpha-beta-depleted transplantation in children. Using its own MiXCR run on the PCR reads, TCRdb lists one record per CDR3 protein. The sample includes 100,000 or so distinct CDR3 sequences, roughly 7.6% seen only once; the top ten take about 15%. The specimen was PBMCs, collected before TCRalphabeta/CD19-depleted stem cell transplant. The receptors were sampled from a boy aged 2-15 years with acute lymphoblastic leukemia, due to receive a stem cell transplant. CDR3s include the opening cysteine and the closing phenylalanine or tryptophan. A D gene is named only where the DNA matches it firmly. Only some rows state a clone size, as once, few, many or a class for expanded clones.

CDR3nt: TGTGCCAGCAGCTTACAGGGGGATTCACCCCTCCACTTT
CDR3aa: CASSLQGDSPLHF
abundance: many
d_gene: TRBD1
len: 13
j_gene: TRBJ1-6
v_gene: TRBV7-2

CDR3nt: TGTGCCAGCATGGACAGGGGGCTGTACGAGCAGTACTTC
CDR3aa: CASMDRGLYEQYF
abundance: many
d_gene: TRBD1
len: 13
j_gene: TRBJ2-7
v_gene: TRBV6-1

CDR3nt: TGTGCCAGCAGCCTTCATGCCTCCTACGAGCAGTACTTC
CDR3aa: CASSLHASYEQYF
abundance: .
d_gene: .
len: 13
j_gene: TRBJ2-7
v_gene: TRBV7-2

CDR3nt: TGCAGTGCTAGACCGTTAGGTGGCGATTCCTACGAGCAGTACTTC
CDR3aa: CSARPLGGDSYEQYF
abundance: many
d_gene: .
len: 15
j_gene: TRBJ2-7
v_gene: TRBV20-1

CDR3nt: TGTGCCATCGCTAGCGGGGACTACAATGAGCAGTTCTTC
CDR3aa: CAIASGDYNEQFF
abundance: few
d_gene: TRBD2
len: 13
j_gene: TRBJ2-1
v_gene: TRBV10-3

CDR3nt: TGTGCCAACAGCCAAGTATCCGGGGGGAATTCACCCCTCCACTTT
CDR3aa: CANSQVSGGNSPLHF
abundance: .
d_gene: .
len: 15
j_gene: TRBJ1-6
v_gene: TRBV3-1

CDR3nt: TGCGCCAGCAGCTTGAGCGTTGGGACAGGGGGCGCCGGGGAGCTGTTTTTT
CDR3aa: CASSLSVGTGGAGELFF
abundance: few
d_gene: TRBD1
len: 17
j_gene: TRBJ2-2
v_gene: TRBV5-1

CDR3nt: TGCGCCAGCACCCCCGGCTGGGCCAACGTCCTGACTTTC
CDR3aa: CASTPGWANVLTF
abundance: many
d_gene: .
len: 13
j_gene: TRBJ2-6
v_gene: TRBV5-1

CDR3nt: TGTGCCAGCAGCCAAGACCCCAGAACTGAAGCTTTCTTT
CDR3aa: CASSQDPRTEAFF
abundance: many
d_gene: .
len: 13
j_gene: TRBJ1-1
v_gene: TRBV7-9

CDR3nt: TGTGCCAGCAGTGAAGACGCAACTGGGGCCAACGTCCTGACTTTC
CDR3aa: CASSEDATGANVLTF
abundance: few
d_gene: .
len: 15
j_gene: TRBJ2-6
v_gene: TRBV6-1

CDR3nt: TGCAGTGCTAGGGACCGAAGTGACCACGAGCAGTACTTC
CDR3aa: CSARDRSDHEQYF
abundance: many
d_gene: .
len: 13
j_gene: TRBJ2-7
v_gene: TRBV20-1

CDR3nt: TGCGCCAGCAGCCAGCCGGGACCAAAATGGTATCAGCCCCAGCATTTT
CDR3aa: CASSQPGPKWYQPQHF
abundance: .
d_gene: .
len: 16
j_gene: TRBJ1-5
v_gene: TRBV4-1

CDR3nt: TGCAGTGCTAGAGGCGGGAAGGAGGTAAATCAGCCCCAGCATTTT
CDR3aa: CSARGGKEVNQPQHF
abundance: many
d_gene: .
len: 15
j_gene: TRBJ1-5
v_gene: TRBV20-1

CDR3nt: TGTGCCAGCAGCCCCCAGCGCGCGGGGCGCACTGAAGCTTTCTTT
CDR3aa: CASSPQRAGRTEAFF
abundance: few
d_gene: .
len: 15
j_gene: TRBJ1-1
v_gene: TRBV4-2

CDR3nt: TGCGCCAGCAGCTTGGACGGACAGGGGGCCTATGGCTACACCTTC
CDR3aa: CASSLDGQGAYGYTF
abundance: medium-sized
d_gene: TRBD1
len: 15
j_gene: TRBJ1-2
v_gene: TRBV5-1

CDR3nt: TGTGCCAGCAGTGACGAGGCGCGGGGGTCAGATACGCAGTATTTT
CDR3aa: CASSDEARGSDTQYF
abundance: many
d_gene: TRBD2
len: 15
j_gene: TRBJ2-3
v_gene: TRBV6-4

CDR3nt: TGTGCCAGCAGCCCATCCGACAGGGCGGGGGAGACCCAGTACTTC
CDR3aa: CASSPSDRAGETQYF
abundance: .
d_gene: .
len: 15
j_gene: TRBJ2-5
v_gene: TRBV7-9

CDR3nt: TGTGCCAGCAGCGTCCAGGGGTCTAGCACAGATACGCAGTATTTT
CDR3aa: CASSVQGSSTDTQYF
abundance: many
d_gene: .
len: 15
j_gene: TRBJ2-3
v_gene: TRBV9

CDR3nt: TGTGCCAGCAGTATTACAGGGGTTAGACAGCCCCAGCATTTT
CDR3aa: CASSITGVRQPQHF
abundance: few
d_gene: TRBD1
len: 14
j_gene: TRBJ1-5
v_gene: TRBV2

CDR3nt: TGTGCCAGCAATCCCCCAGGCGGGGTTAGCACAGATACGCAGTATTTT
CDR3aa: CASNPPGGVSTDTQYF
abundance: .
d_gene: .
len: 16
j_gene: TRBJ2-3
v_gene: TRBV5-4

CDR3nt: TGTGCCAGCAGTGAACAGTCCGACAGGGAAGAAGCCACAGATACGCAGTATTTT
CDR3aa: CASSEQSDREEATDTQYF
abundance: few
d_gene: TRBD1
len: 18
j_gene: TRBJ2-3
v_gene: TRBV6-1

CDR3nt: TGCAGCGCACAGGAATCCTACGAGCAGTACTTC
CDR3aa: CSAQESYEQYF
abundance: many
d_gene: .
len: 11
j_gene: TRBJ2-7
v_gene: TRBV29-1

CDR3nt: TGTGCCAGCGGTCCCGGGACTGACCCCTATGGCTACACCTTC
CDR3aa: CASGPGTDPYGYTF
abundance: many
d_gene: .
len: 14
j_gene: TRBJ1-2
v_gene: TRBV12-3/TRBV12-4

CDR3nt: TGTGCCAGCAGCCAAGTCTGGGCGGGGGGGAACAATGAGCAGTTCTTC
CDR3aa: CASSQVWAGGNNEQFF
abundance: many
d_gene: TRBD2
len: 16
j_gene: TRBJ2-1
v_gene: TRBV3-1

CDR3nt: TGCGCCAGCAGCTTGGGGGACAGCTCTATCTCCTACGAGCAGTACTTC
CDR3aa: CASSLGDSSISYEQYF
abundance: many
d_gene: TRBD1
len: 16
j_gene: TRBJ2-7
v_gene: TRBV5-1

CDR3nt: TGTGCCAGCAGTACGGACGCCTCGGAAGATACGCAGTATTTT
CDR3aa: CASSTDASEDTQYF
abundance: many
d_gene: .
len: 14
j_gene: TRBJ2-3
v_gene: TRBV2

CDR3nt: TGCAGTGCTAGAGCCAGACTCTATGGCTACACCTTC
CDR3aa: CSARARLYGYTF
abundance: few
d_gene: .
len: 12
j_gene: TRBJ1-2
v_gene: TRBV20-1

CDR3nt: TGTGCCAGCACCGCCCCAGAGGGGGAGATCTATGGCTACACCTTC
CDR3aa: CASTAPEGEIYGYTF
abundance: few
d_gene: .
len: 15
j_gene: TRBJ1-2
v_gene: TRBV11-2

CDR3nt: TGTGCCAGCATCTTGCTGGACGGATTCTATCAGCCCCAGCATTTT
CDR3aa: CASILLDGFYQPQHF
abundance: few
d_gene: .
len: 15
j_gene: TRBJ1-5
v_gene: TRBV7-8

CDR3nt: TGTGCCAGCAGTACCGGGGGGCATGAGCAGTTCTTC
CDR3aa: CASSTGGHEQFF
abundance: few
d_gene: .
len: 12
j_gene: TRBJ2-1
v_gene: TRBV12-3/TRBV12-4

CDR3nt: TGCAGTGCTAATAGGGAATTCCACGAGCAGTACTTC
CDR3aa: CSANREFHEQYF
abundance: many
d_gene: .
len: 12
j_gene: TRBJ2-7
v_gene: TRBV20-1

CDR3nt: TGCTGTGCTAGAGATCCCGGGAGCGGGGCGTTCACCGGGGAGCTGTTTTTT
CDR3aa: CCARDPGSGAFTGELFF
abundance: .
d_gene: TRBD2
len: 17
j_gene: TRBJ2-2
v_gene: TRBV20-1

CDR3nt: TGTGCCAGCAGCTCTAGAAATCAGGGGCCCTATGGCTACACCTTC
CDR3aa: CASSSRNQGPYGYTF
abundance: few
d_gene: .
len: 15
j_gene: TRBJ1-2
v_gene: TRBV5-6

CDR3nt: TGTGCCAGCAGATGGGGGCAGGGGATCACTGAAGCTTTCTTT
CDR3aa: CASRWGQGITEAFF
abundance: few
d_gene: .
len: 14
j_gene: TRBJ1-1
v_gene: TRBV5-5

CDR3nt: TGTGCCAGCAGCTTGGGGGCAGGGGCGAATGAGTGGTACTTC
CDR3aa: CASSLGAGANEWYF
abundance: many
d_gene: .
len: 14
j_gene: TRBJ2-7
v_gene: TRBV5-6

CDR3nt: TGTGCCAGCAGTGAGTCCGGGGGCTCCTATAATTCACCCCTCCACTTT
CDR3aa: CASSESGGSYNSPLHF
abundance: many
d_gene: .
len: 16
j_gene: TRBJ1-6
v_gene: TRBV2

CDR3nt: TGTGCCAGCAGTTTACAGGGAGGGGAAAAACTGTTTTTT
CDR3aa: CASSLQGGEKLFF
abundance: few
d_gene: .
len: 13
j_gene: TRBJ1-4
v_gene: TRBV12-3/TRBV12-4

CDR3nt: TGTGCCAGCAGCCGTTTGGACAGGGCGGAAGCTTTCTTT
CDR3aa: CASSRLDRAEAFF
abundance: many
d_gene: TRBD1
len: 13
j_gene: TRBJ1-1
v_gene: TRBV6-1

CDR3nt: TGTGCCAGCAGTTTACTGGGAGCTAACTATGGCTACACCTTC
CDR3aa: CASSLLGANYGYTF
abundance: many
d_gene: .
len: 14
j_gene: TRBJ1-2
v_gene: TRBV28

CDR3nt: TGTGCCATCAGTGCGGGGGGCGAATACAATGAGCAGTTCTTC
CDR3aa: CAISAGGEYNEQFF
abundance: many
d_gene: .
len: 14
j_gene: TRBJ2-1
v_gene: TRBV10-3

CDR3nt: TGTGCCAGCAGCTTGGACCGACGAAACACCATATATTTT
CDR3aa: CASSLDRRNTIYF
abundance: many
d_gene: .
len: 13
j_gene: TRBJ1-3
v_gene: TRBV5-4

CDR3nt: TGTGCCAGCAGCGTAGGAAGGACAGGGGGAGGCTACACCTTC
CDR3aa: CASSVGRTGGGYTF
abundance: few
d_gene: TRBD1
len: 14
j_gene: TRBJ1-2
v_gene: TRBV9

CDR3nt: TGTGCCAGCAGCTTACAGGACTCCTATAATTCACCCCTCCACTTT
CDR3aa: CASSLQDSYNSPLHF
abundance: many
d_gene: .
len: 15
j_gene: TRBJ1-6
v_gene: TRBV12-3/TRBV12-4

CDR3nt: TGTGCCAGCAGGGCCGGGACTGTGCACGCAGATACGCAGTATTTT
CDR3aa: CASRAGTVHADTQYF
abundance: once
d_gene: .
len: 15
j_gene: TRBJ2-3
v_gene: TRBV6-1

CDR3nt: TGCGCCAGCAGCTTGGTGCCGGGGCTGAATGAAAAACTGTTTTTT
CDR3aa: CASSLVPGLNEKLFF
abundance: .
d_gene: .
len: 15
j_gene: TRBJ1-4
v_gene: TRBV5-1

CDR3nt: TGTGCCAGCAGCCCGCAAATGAACACTGAAGCTTTCTTT
CDR3aa: CASSPQMNTEAFF
abundance: many
d_gene: .
len: 13
j_gene: TRBJ1-1
v_gene: TRBV7-9

CDR3nt: TGTGCCAGCAGCACCGGGACACCCTACGAGCAGTACTTC
CDR3aa: CASSTGTPYEQYF
abundance: .
d_gene: .
len: 13
j_gene: TRBJ2-7
v_gene: TRBV14

CDR3nt: TGTGCCAGCAGCCGACAGGGGGGCGGCTACACCTTC
CDR3aa: CASSRQGGGYTF
abundance: .
d_gene: TRBD1
len: 12
j_gene: TRBJ1-2
v_gene: TRBV3-1

CDR3nt: TGCAGTGCTAGAGCCCCCTACAGGGGGCGCGACACAGATACGCAGTATTTT
CDR3aa: CSARAPYRGRDTDTQYF
abundance: .
d_gene: TRBD1
len: 17
j_gene: TRBJ2-3
v_gene: TRBV20-1